The clone carrying this TCR beta chain was counted many times. Its specificity is not known. These data belong to a study of T cell repertoires in cytomegalovirus infection. Study as a whole: It was the public TCR beta signatures that indicated both CMV infection and matching HLA type.

Germline V CDR1 and CDR2: SGHAT, FQNNGV. The CDR3 has 22 residues. The ends lost 2 bases at V and 5 bases at J; junction bases unmatched: 26. TCRdb re-called the reads with MiXCR, one entry per CDR3 protein. Among roughly 120,000 distinct CDR3 sequences listed, 30% to 35% were seen once. The rearrangement joins TRBV11-2 to TRBJ2-3; 9 positions match TRBD2. This material consisted of CD8+ T cells from cultured PBMCs, taken from culture after CMV antigen stimulation. This clonotype was obtained from a human donor in good health (CMV status not recorded). Some clones in this sample may be carry-over from other donors' samples. CDR3 nucleotide sequence: TGTGCCAGCAGCTTAAACCCCTCCGTCGTGGGTTTGCGGGGGGGCCGTGGAGATACGCAGTATTTT. This codes for CASSLNPSVVGLRGGRGDTQYF.